Sequencing of this T cell receptor (beta chain) was carried out in a study of blood T cells in healthy people across ages. Notes on the study in general: As age increased, TCR beta diversity per million T cells fell in a roughly linear fashion.

Germline-derived CDR1 and CDR2 are MNHEY and SVGEGT. The CDR3 has 14 amino acids. V lost 6 bases to trimming and J lost 2 bases, with 12 bases between them. Donors ranged from about 6 to 95 years old and were healthy Caucasians in Russia. It was with a sample-barcoded 5' primer and a J-beta primer mix that a second PCR of roughly 7 to 12 cycles was run. MiXCR was run by TCRdb on the 5' RACE reads, yielding one entry per CDR3 protein. Among hundreds of thousands of distinct CDR3 sequences listed, under 30% were seen once. A note on this clonotype: The target antigen is unknown. A much larger clone differs from this one at a single base, so this may be a read error. This CDR3 is missing its conserved last phenylalanine or tryptophan, likely due to a read error.

The TCR sequence derives from a woman aged 80 or older in good health. The sequenced material came from blood. The V and J genes are TRBV6-2 or TRBV6-3 and TRBJ2-3; TRBD1 is a possible D gene (6 bases). CDR3 DNA sequence: TGTGCCAGCAGCTCTCGGACAGACACAGATACGCAGTATTCT. Translated: CASSSRTDTDTQYS.